This TCR beta chain was recovered during a study of cytomegalovirus exposure and HLA in healthy donors. Primers included in the PCR were 60 Vbeta and 13 Jbeta primers. This table comes from immunoSEQ multiplex PCR, and its TCRdb copy is limited to in-frame clones, with some not included. This sample has about 37,000 clones, with 81% found just once. Trimming left V 0 bases short and J 1 base short, with 7 bases between. CDR1 SGDLS and CDR2 YYNGEE come from the germline V gene. The CDR3 extends over 14 amino acids. The sample comprised PBMCs. The receptor was derived from a middle-aged woman in good health and CMV-seronegative. The chain recombines TRBV9 with TRBJ1-1; D is unclear. CDR3 residues: CASSVGRRNTEAFF. In nucleotides, the CDR3 is TGTGCCAGCAGCGTAGGTCGGAGGAACACTGAAGCTTTCTTT. The variable domain in full, completed from reference TRBV9 and TRBJ1-1, reads DSGVTQTPKHLITATGQRVTLRCSPRSGDLSVYWYQQSLDQGLQFLIQYYNGEERAKGNILERFSAQQFPDLHSELNLSSLELGDSALYFCASSVGRRNTEAFFGQGTRLTVV.